Reported below is one T cell receptor beta chain. The germline gives CDR1 MNHEY, CDR2 SVGEGT. With 2 bases clipped from V and 13 bases from J, the junction kept 4 bases outside the gene matches. CDR3 length equals 12 residues. This entry belongs to a study of blood T cell repertoires in COVID-19. Measured with immunoSEQ multiplex PCR; TCRdb has only the in-frame clones, and not every one. The table has 150,000 to 200,000 clones, around four fifths seen once; the top ten hold around 5.1%. Sequencing was done on a sample of PBMCs or T cells enriched from blood (not recorded which). This receptor was identified in an older man who had been exposed to COVID-19. The rearrangement links TRBV6-2 or TRBV6-3 to TRBJ2-1, with 8 positions matching TRBD2. CDR3 region: CASSYGAGGQFF. The CDR3 DNA sequence: TGTGCCAGCAGTTACGGGGCGGGAGGCCAGTTCTTC.